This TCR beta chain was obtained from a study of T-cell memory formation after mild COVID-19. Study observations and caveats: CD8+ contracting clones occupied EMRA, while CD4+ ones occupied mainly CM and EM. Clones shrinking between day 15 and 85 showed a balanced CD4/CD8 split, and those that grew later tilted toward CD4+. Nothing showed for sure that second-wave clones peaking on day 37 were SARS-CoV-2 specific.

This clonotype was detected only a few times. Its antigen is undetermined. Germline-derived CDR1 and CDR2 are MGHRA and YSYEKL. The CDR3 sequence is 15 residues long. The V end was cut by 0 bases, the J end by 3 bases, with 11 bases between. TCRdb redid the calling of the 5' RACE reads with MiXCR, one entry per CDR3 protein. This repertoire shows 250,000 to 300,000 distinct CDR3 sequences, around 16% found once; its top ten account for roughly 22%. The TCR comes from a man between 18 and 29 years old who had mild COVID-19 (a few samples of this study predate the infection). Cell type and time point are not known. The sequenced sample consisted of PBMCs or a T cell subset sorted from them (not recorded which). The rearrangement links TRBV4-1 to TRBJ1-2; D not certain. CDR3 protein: CASSQDNGEDYGYTF. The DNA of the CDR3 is TGCGCCAGCAGCCAAGATAACGGGGAGGACTATGGCTACACCTTC.